The 15 T cell receptor beta chains presented below share a single source sample, sequenced in a study of shared clonotypes between healthy human individuals. Profiling relied on immunoSEQ multiplex PCR, and the TCRdb table lists in-frame clones only, not all of them. The table has some 1.5 million clones, over 95% seen once. The sequenced sample was naive CD4+ T cells sorted from blood. This sample's subset: CD45RA+ positively selected. The receptors shown here come from a man aged 25-45 years in good health.

The CDR3 region is CASSSFSGSAEGQYF. CDR3 in DNA: TGTGCCAGCAGTTCCTTTAGCGGGAGCGCAGAGGGGCAGTACTTC. The chain combines TRBV2 with TRBJ2-7; 9 bases fit TRBD2. The V segment lost 5 bases and the J segment 9 bases; nucleotides outside the gene matches: 14. The germline gives CDR1 SNHLY, CDR2 FYNNEI. The CDR3 loop spans 15 amino acids. The variable domain in full, completed from reference TRBV2 and TRBJ2-7, reads EPEVTQTPSHQVTQMGQEVILRCVPISNHLYFYWYRQILGQKVEFLVSFYNNEISEKSEIFDDQFSVERPDGSNFTLKIRSTKLEDSAMYFCASSSFSGSAEGQYFGPGTRLTVT.

The sample holds a few counts of this clone. The rearrangement uses TRBV9 and TRBJ2-3; 9 bases agree with TRBD2. The J segment lost 1 base and the V segment lost 0 bases, leaving 3 bases of the junction unmatched. This CDR3 comprises 16 residues. The germline CDR1 and CDR2 sequences are SGDLS and YYNGEE. This CDR3 reads CASSVGVAGGTDTQYF. The CDR3 region has the DNA TGTGCCAGCAGCGTAGGGGTAGCGGGAGGCACAGATACGCAGTATTTT.

The chain links TRBV5-4 to TRBJ2-2, with 9 bases that match TRBD2. The CDR3 sequence is 16 residues long. Germline loops: CDR1 SGHNT, CDR2 YYREEE (reference sequence). The V segment lost 0 bases and the J segment 5 bases; nucleotides outside the gene matches: 5. Written as DNA, the CDR3 is TGTGCCAGCAGCTTGGAACCCAGCGGGAGGACCGGGGAGCTGTTTTTT. Encoded protein: CASSLEPSGRTGELFF.

The chain employs TRBV21-1 and TRBJ2-6; no DNA check was done on the table's D call, TRBD2. TRBV21-1 is assigned pseudogene status. The CDR3 is 18 residues long. This CDR3 reads CASSPRSSGISGANVLTF. The CDR3 region has the DNA TGTGCCAGCAGCCCCCGAAGTAGCGGGATCTCTGGGGCCAACGTCCTGACTTTC.

This sequence joins TRBV30 and TRBJ1-4, with D tentatively TRBD1 (6 bases). CDR1 is GTSNPN and CDR2 is SVGIG in the germline V gene (reference sequence). Trimming left V 8 bases short and J 3 bases short, with 19 bases between. The length of the CDR3 is 15 residues. The CDR3 loop reads CAQRVTGQPNEKLFF. The CDR3 bases are TGTGCCCAAAGGGTCACGGGACAACCTAATGAAAAACTGTTTTTT.

This sequence joins TRBV9 and TRBJ2-3; the match to TRBD2 covers 11 bases. The length of the CDR3 is 16 residues. From germline, CDR1 is SGDLS and CDR2 YYNGEE. After removal of 3 bases from V and 3 bases from J, the junction contained 6 bases not matched to a gene. CDR3 sequence: CASSGTGTSGTDTQYF. The CDR3 coding sequence is TGTGCCAGCAGCGGGACCGGGACTAGCGGAACAGATACGCAGTATTTT.

Here the CDR3 reads CASSPRTGHNEQFF. The CDR3 bases are TGTGCCAGCAGTCCCCGGACAGGACACAATGAGCAGTTCTTC. The J gene is TRBJ2-1, the V gene TRBV27; 7 bases fit TRBD1. Unmatched junction bases numbered 6, after V lost 5 bases and J lost 5 bases. The CDR3 covers 14 residues. Germline CDR1 and CDR2: MNHEY and SMNVEV (reference sequence).

The J gene is TRBJ1-1, the V gene TRBV5-1; no clear D. The V gene lost 0 bases and the J gene lost 1 base, with 10 bases spanning the gap. Per the germline V gene, CDR1 is SGHRS and CDR2 is YFSETQ. This CDR3 has 15 amino acids. In DNA, the CDR3 is TGCGCCAGCAGCTTGGGCGTGGGCGGGAACACTGAAGCTTTCTTT. It specifies CASSLGVGGNTEAFF. The entire variable domain, with the rest obtained from reference TRBV5-1 and TRBJ1-1, is as follows: KAGVTQTPRYLIKTRGQQVTLSCSPISGHRSVSWYQQTPGQGLQFLFEYFSETQRNKGNFPGRFSGRQFSNSRSEMNVSTLELGDSALYLCASSLGVGGNTEAFFGQGTRLTVV.

The CDR3 DNA is TGTGCCAGCAGCTTAGCGTCTGGGACAGGGATTCAGCCCCAGCATTTT. It encodes CASSLASGTGIQPQHF. V gene TRBV7-6 combines with J gene TRBJ1-5, with 9 bases that match TRBD1. Germline values: CDR1 SGHVS, CDR2 FNYEAQ. V dropped 0 bases and J dropped 6; count of bases not matched to a gene: 6. CDR3 length: 16 amino acids.

The chain joins TRBV4-3 to TRBJ2-7, with TRBD2 matching 14 bases. Germline V gene sequence: CDR1 LGHNA, CDR2 YSLEER. The CDR3 has 17 amino acids. Trimming at V came to 6 bases and at J to 4 bases, leaving 11 bases not matched to a gene. The CDR3 nucleotides are TGCGCCAGCAGTCATCGCCTCGGGACTAGCGGGAGTTACGAGCAGTACTTC. Translated, it gives CASSHRLGTSGSYEQYF.

Here the CDR3 DNA reads TGTGCCAGCAGCTTGGTCGAGGCGGAAGTGAGCAATGAGCAGTTCTTC. Translating gives CASSLVEAEVSNEQFF. This chain connects TRBV5-5 to TRBJ2-1; D ambiguous. The CDR3 is 16 amino acids. Germline-derived CDR1 and CDR2 are SGHKS and YYEKEE (reference sequence). Trimming left V 0 bases short and J 6 bases short, with 16 bases between.

The chain carries TRBV18 and TRBJ2-7; no definite D call. The CDR3 loop spans 15 amino acids. Between the trimmed V and J ends, which lost 4 bases and 3 bases, there was a span of 16 bases. Germline CDR1 is KGHSH and CDR2 is LQKENI. CDR3 sequence: CASSRYSGPNYEQYF. The CDR3 nucleotides are TGTGCCAGCTCACGCTACTCCGGGCCAAACTACGAGCAGTACTTC.

As regards this clone: A read error may account for a junction end that differs from germline. The same CDR3 also results from other DNA sequences found in this sample. The CDR3 sequence: CATSRDLAGDEQFF. CDR3 sequence (DNA): TGCGCCACCAGCAGAGATTTAGCGGGAGATGAGCAGTTCTTC. The chain carries TRBV15 and TRBJ2-1; TRBD2 matches at 9 bases. The length of the CDR3 is 14 residues. Germline-derived CDR1 and CDR2 are LNHNV and YYDKDF (reference sequence).

In nucleotides, the CDR3 is TGCGCCAGCAGCCAAGCACAAAAGAACACTGAAGCTTTCTTT. Its translation: CASSQAQKNTEAFF. The chain couples TRBV4-1 to TRBJ1-1; no firm D call. From germline, CDR1 is MGHRA and CDR2 YSYEKL. V was clipped by 1 base and J by 1 base, with 7 bases between them. This CDR3 has 14 residues.

This clone occurred a few times. The chain has TRBV5-6 and TRBJ1-4; no clear D. CDR1 and CDR2 from the germline V gene are SGHDT and YYEEEE. CDR3 length equals 14 residues. Trimming left V 2 bases short and J 6 bases short, with 11 bases between. CDR3 protein: CASSFGRSDEKLFF. In DNA form, the CDR3 reads TGTGCCAGCAGCTTCGGACGATCGGATGAAAAACTGTTTTTT. Together with reference TRBV5-6 and TRBJ1-4, the CDR3 gives the full variable domain: DAGVTQSPTHLIKTRGQQVTLRCSPKSGHDTVSWYQQALGQGPQFIFQYYEEEERQRGNFPDRFSGHQFPNYSSELNVNALLLGDSALYLCASSFGRSDEKLFFGSGTQLSVL.